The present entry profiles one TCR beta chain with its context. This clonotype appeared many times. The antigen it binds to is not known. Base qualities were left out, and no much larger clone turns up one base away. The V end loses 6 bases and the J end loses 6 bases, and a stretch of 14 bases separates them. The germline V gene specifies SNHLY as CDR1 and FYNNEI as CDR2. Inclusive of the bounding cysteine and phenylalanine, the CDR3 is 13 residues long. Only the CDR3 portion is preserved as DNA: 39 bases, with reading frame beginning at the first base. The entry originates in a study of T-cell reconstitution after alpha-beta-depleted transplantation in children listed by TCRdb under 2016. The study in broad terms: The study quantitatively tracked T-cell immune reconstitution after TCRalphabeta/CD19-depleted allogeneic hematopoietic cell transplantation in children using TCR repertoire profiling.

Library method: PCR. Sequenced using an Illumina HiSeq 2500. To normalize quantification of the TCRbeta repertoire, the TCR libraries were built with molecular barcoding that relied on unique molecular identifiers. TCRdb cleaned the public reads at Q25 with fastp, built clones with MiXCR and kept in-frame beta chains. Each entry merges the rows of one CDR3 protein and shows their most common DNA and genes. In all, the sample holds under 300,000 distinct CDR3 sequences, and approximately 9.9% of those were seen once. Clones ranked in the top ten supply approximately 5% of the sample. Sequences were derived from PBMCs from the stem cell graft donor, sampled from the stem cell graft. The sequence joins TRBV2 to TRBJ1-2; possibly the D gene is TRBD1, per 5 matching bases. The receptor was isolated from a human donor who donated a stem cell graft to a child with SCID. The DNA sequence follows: TGTGCCAGCAGCCCCGGGGGGTTGGATGGCTACACCTTC. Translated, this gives CASSPGGLDGYTF.